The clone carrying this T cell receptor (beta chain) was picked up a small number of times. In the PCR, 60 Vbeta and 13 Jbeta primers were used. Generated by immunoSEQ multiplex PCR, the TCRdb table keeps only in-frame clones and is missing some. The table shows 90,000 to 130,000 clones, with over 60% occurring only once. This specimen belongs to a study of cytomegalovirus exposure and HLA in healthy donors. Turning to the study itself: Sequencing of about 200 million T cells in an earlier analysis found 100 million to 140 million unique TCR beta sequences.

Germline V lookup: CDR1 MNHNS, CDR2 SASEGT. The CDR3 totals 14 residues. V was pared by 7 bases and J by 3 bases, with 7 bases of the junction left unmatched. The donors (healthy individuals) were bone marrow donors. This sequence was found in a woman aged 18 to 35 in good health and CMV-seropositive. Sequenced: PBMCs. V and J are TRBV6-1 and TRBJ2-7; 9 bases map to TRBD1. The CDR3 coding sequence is TGTGCCAGCAAATCCGGGACAGGGCTCTACGAGCAGTACTTC. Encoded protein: CASKSGTGLYEQYF.